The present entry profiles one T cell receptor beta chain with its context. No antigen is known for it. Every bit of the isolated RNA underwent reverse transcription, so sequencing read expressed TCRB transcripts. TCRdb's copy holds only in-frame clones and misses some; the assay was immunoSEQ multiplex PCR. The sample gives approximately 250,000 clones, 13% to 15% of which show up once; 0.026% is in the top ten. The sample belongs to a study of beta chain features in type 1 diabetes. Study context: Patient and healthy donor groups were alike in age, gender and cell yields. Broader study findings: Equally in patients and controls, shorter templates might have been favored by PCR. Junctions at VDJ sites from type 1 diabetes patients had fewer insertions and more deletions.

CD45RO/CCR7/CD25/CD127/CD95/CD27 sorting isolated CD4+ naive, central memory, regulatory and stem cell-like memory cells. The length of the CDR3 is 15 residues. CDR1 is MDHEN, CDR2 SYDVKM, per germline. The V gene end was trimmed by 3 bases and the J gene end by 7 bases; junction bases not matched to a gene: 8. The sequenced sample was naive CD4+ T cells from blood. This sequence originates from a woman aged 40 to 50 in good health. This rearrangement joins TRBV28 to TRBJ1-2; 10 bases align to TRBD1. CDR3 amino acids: CASSLPSGTGVGYTF. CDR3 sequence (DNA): TGTGCCAGCAGTTTGCCGTCCGGGACAGGGGTTGGCTACACCTTC.